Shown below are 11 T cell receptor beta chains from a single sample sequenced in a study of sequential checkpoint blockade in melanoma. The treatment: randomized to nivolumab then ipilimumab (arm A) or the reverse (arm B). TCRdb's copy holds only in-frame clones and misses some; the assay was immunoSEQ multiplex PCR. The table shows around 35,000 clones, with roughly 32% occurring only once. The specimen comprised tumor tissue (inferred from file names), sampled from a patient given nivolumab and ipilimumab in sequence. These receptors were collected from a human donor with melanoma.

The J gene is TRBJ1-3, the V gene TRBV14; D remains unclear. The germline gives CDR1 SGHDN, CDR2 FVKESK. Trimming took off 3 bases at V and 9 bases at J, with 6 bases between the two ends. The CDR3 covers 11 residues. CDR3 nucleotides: TGTGCCAGCAGCCAGCTGAGCACCATATATTTT. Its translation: CASSQLSTIYF.

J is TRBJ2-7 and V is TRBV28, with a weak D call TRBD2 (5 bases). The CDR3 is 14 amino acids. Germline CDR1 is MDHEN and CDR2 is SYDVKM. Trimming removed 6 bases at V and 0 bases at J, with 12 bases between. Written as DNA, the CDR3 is TGTGCCAGCAGACCCGAGGGAAGCTCCTACGAGCAGTACTTC. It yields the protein CASRPEGSSYEQYF.

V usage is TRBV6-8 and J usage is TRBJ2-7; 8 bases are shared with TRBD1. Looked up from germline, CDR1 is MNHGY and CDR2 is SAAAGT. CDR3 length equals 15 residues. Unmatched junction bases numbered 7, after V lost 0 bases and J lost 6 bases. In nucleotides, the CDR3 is TGTGCCAGCAGTTACTCGCCAGGGGGCCGGGGCGAGCAGTACTTC. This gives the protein CASSYSPGGRGEQYF.

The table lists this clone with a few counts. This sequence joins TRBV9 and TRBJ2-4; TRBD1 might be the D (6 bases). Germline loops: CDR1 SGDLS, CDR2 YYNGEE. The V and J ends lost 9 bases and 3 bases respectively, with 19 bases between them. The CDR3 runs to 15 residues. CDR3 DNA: TGTGCCATAGATTGGGCAGGGGTAGACAAAAACATTCAGTACTTC. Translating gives CAIDWAGVDKNIQYF.

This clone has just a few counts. This chain's CDR3 is CASSLEVGRGTEAFF. The CDR3 DNA reads as TGCGCCAGCAGCTTGGAAGTCGGCAGGGGCACTGAAGCTTTCTTT. J is TRBJ1-1 and V is TRBV5-1, with D possibly matching TRBD1 (6 bases). This CDR3 spans 15 amino acids. The V end was cut by 0 bases, the J end by 4 bases, with 13 bases between. Per germline, CDR1 SGHRS and CDR2 YFSETQ.

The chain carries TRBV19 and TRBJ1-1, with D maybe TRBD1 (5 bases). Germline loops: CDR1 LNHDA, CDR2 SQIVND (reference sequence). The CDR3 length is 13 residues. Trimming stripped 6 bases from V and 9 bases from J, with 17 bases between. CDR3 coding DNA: TGTGCCAGTAGAATGGATGGGGACCGTAAAGCTTTCTTT. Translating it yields CASRMDGDRKAFF. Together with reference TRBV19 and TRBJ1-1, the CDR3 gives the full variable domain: DGGITQSPKYLFRKEGQNVTLSCEQNLNHDAMYWYRQDPGQGLRLIYYSQIVNDFQKGDIAEGYSVSREKKESFPLTVTSAQKNPTAFYLCASRMDGDRKAFFGQGTRLTVV.

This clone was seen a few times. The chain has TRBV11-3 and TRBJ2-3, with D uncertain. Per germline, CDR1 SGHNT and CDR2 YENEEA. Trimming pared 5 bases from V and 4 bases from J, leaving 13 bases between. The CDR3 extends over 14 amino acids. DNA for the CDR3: TGTGCCAGCAGCCCCAATAGAGTTGCAGATACGCAGTATTTT. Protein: CASSPNRVADTQYF.

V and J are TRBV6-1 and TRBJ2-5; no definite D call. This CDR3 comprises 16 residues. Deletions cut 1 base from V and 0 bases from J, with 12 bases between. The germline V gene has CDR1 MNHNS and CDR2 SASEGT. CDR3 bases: TGTGCCAGCAGTGAAGGGTCCCCAATAAACCAAGAGACCCAGTACTTC. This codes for CASSEGSPINQETQYF.

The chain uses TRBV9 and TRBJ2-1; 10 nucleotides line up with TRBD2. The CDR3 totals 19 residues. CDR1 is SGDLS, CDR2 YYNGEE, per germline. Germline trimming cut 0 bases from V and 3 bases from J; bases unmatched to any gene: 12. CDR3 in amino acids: CASSVEPAGGLKYYNEQFF. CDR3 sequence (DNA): TGTGCCAGCAGCGTAGAGCCAGCGGGGGGGCTGAAGTACTACAATGAGCAGTTCTTC.

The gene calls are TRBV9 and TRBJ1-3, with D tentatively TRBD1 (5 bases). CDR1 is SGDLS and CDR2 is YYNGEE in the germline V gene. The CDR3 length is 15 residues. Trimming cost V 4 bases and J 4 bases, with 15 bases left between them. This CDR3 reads CASSSRRDPGNTIYF. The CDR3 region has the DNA TGTGCCAGCAGCTCTAGACGGGACCCCGGAAACACCATATATTTT.

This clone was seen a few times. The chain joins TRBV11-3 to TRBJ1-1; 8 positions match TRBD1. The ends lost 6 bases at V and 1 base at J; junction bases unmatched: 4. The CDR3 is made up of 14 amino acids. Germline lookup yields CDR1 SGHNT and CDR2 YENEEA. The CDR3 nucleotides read TGTGCCAGCAGACAACAGGGGGGGAACACTGAAGCTTTCTTT. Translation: CASRQQGGNTEAFF.